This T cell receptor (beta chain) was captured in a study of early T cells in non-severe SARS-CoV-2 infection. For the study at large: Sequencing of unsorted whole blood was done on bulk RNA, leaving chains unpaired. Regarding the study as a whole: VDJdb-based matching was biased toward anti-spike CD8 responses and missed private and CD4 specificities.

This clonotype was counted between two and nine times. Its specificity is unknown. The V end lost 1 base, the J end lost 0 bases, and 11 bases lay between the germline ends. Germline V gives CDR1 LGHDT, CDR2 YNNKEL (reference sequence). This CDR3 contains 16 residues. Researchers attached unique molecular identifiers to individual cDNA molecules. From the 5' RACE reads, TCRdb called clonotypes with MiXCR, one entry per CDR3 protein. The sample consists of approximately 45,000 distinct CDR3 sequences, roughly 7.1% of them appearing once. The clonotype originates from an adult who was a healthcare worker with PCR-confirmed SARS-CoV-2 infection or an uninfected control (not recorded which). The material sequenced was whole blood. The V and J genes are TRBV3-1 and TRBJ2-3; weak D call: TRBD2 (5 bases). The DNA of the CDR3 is TGTGCCAGCAGCCAAGCCCCGAGGGCTAGCACAGATACGCAGTATTTT. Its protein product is CASSQAPRASTDTQYF.